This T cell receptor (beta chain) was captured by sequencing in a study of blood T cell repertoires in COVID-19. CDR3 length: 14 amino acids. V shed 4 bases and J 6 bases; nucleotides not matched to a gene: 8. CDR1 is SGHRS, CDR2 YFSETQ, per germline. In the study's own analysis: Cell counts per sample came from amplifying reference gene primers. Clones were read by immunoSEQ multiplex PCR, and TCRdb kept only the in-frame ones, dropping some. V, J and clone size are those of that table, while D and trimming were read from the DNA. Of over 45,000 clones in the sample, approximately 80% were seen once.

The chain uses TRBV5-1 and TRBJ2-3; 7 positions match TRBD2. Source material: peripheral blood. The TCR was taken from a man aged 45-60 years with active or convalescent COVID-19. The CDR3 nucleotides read TGCGCCAGCAGCCTGGGTAGCGGGCCCGATACGCAGTATTTT. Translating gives CASSLGSGPDTQYF.